This TCR beta chain was sequenced during a study of beta chain features in type 1 diabetes. Study conclusions and caveats: cDNA-based sequencing might over-represent cells highly expressing TCR. Type 1 diabetes patients had fewer VDJ junction insertions and more deletions.

In the case of this clone: Its antigen is currently unknown.

Per germline, CDR1 MNHEY and CDR2 SMNVEV (reference sequence). This CDR3 contains 13 residues. The J segment lost 6 bases and the V segment lost 5 bases, leaving 3 bases of the junction unmatched. cDNA synthesis used the whole RNA isolate, giving expressed TCRB sequences. Assay used: immunoSEQ multiplex PCR; TCRdb lists only in-frame clones, some missing. The sample has hundreds of thousands of clones, approximately 12% seen once. What was sequenced was naive CD4+ T cells from blood. This sequence was found in a man between 18 and 29 years old in good health. The chain carries TRBV27 and TRBJ2-1, with 8 bases lining up with TRBD1. Here the CDR3 reads CASSRTGFNEQFF. CDR3 in DNA: TGTGCCAGCAGTAGGACAGGGTTCAATGAGCAGTTCTTC.